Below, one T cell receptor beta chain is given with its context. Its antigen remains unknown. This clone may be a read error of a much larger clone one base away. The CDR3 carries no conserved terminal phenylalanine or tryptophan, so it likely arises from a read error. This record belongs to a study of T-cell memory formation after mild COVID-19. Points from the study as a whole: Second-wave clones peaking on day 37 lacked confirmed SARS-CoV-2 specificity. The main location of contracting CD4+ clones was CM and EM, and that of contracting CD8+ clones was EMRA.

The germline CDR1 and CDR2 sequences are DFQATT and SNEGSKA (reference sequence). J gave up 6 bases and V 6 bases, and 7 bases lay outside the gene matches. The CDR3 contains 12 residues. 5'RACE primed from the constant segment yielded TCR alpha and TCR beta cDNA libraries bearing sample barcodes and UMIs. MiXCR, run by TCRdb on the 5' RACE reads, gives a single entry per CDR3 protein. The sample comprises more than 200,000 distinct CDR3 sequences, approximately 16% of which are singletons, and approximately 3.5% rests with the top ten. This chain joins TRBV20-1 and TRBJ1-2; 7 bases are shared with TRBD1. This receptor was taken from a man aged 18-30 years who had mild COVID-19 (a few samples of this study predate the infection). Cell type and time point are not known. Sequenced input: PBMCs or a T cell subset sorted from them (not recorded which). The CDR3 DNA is TGCAGTGCGCCGACAGGGACAGATGGCTACACCCTC. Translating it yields CSAPTGTDGYTL.